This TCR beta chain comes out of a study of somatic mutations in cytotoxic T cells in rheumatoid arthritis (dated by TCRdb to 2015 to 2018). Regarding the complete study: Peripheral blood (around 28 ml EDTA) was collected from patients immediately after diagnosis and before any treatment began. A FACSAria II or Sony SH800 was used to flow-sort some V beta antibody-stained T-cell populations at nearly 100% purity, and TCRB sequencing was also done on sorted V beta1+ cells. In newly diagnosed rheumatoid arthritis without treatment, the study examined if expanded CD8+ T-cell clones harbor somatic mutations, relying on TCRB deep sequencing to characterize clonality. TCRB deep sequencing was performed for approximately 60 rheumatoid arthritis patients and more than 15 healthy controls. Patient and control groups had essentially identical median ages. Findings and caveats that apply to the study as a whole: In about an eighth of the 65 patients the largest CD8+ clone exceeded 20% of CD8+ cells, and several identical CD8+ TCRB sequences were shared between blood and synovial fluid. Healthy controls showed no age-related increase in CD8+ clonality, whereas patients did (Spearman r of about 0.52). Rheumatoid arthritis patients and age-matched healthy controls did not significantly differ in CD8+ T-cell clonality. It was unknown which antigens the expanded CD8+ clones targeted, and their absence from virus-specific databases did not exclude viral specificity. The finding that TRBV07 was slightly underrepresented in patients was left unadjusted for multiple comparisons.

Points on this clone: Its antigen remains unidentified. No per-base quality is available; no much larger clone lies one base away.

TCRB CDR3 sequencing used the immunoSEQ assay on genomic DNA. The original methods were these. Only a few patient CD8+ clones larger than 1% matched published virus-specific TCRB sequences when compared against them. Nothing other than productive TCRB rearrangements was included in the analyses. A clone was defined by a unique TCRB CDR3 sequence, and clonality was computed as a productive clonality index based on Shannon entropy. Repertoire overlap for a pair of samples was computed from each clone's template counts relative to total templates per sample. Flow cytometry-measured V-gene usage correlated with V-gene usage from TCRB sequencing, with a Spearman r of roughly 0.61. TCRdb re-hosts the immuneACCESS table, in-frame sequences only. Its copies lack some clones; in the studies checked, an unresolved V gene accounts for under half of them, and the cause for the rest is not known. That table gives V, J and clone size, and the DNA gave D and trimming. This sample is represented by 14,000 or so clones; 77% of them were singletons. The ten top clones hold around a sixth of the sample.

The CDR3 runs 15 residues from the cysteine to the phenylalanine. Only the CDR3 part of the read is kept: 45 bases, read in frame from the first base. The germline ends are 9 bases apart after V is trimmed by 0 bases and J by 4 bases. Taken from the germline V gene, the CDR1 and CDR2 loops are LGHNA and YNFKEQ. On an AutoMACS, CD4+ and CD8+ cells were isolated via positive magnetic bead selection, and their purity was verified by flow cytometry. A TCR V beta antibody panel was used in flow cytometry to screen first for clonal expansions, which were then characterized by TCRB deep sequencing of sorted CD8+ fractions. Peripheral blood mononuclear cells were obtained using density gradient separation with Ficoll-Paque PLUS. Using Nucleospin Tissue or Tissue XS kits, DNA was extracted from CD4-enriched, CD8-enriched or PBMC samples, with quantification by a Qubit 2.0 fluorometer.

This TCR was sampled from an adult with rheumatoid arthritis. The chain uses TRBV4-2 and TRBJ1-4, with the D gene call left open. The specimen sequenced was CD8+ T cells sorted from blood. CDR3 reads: CASSQEATLNEKLFF. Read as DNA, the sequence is TGTGCCAGCAGCCAAGAGGCAACTCTTAATGAAAAACTGTTTTTT.